This T cell receptor (beta chain) comes out of a study of blood T cell repertoires in COVID-19. This table comes from immunoSEQ multiplex PCR, and its TCRdb copy is limited to in-frame clones, with some not included. The sample shows 200,000 to 250,000 clones, roughly 80% of them seen only once. The CDR3 spans 15 residues. Germline CDR1 MNHEY, CDR2 SVGAGI. After removal of 5 bases from V and 9 bases from J, the junction contained 7 bases not matched to a gene. The sequence was collected from a woman in her 70s with acute or convalescent COVID-19. The sequenced sample was peripheral blood. This chain joins TRBV6-5 and TRBJ2-1, with 13 bases identical to TRBD2. Here the CDR3 reads CASSTTSGGFFEQFF. The CDR3, as DNA: TGTGCCAGCAGTACGACTAGCGGGGGGTTTTTTGAGCAGTTCTTC.